A single sample gave rise to the 5 T cell receptor beta chains below, sequenced in a study of control samples from healthy donors and cancer patients. Data came from immunoSEQ multiplex PCR; TCRdb stores just in-frame clones and leaves some out. The profile shows 130,000 to 150,000 clones, around 86% of them singletons. Material: blood. The receptors come from a man younger than 40 in good health.

CDR3 DNA: TGTGCCAGCAGTTTAGTGGGGGTTGGGGCTTTCTTT. Its translation: CASSLVGVGAFF. The V and J genes are TRBV12-3 or TRBV12-4 and TRBJ1-1; TRBD1 might be the D (5 bases). V lost 1 base and J lost 11, with 11 bases in between. The CDR3 is 12 residues long.

This clone was seen only a few times. The V and J genes are TRBV6-5 and TRBJ1-2, with TRBD1 identical over 9 bases. Germline V gene sequence: CDR1 MNHEY, CDR2 SVGAGI. J gave up 7 bases and V 1 base, and 10 bases lay outside the gene matches. The CDR3 has 16 amino acids. As DNA, the CDR3 is TGTGCCAGCAGTTACTTTACGGGACAGGGCGTCGCTGGCTACACCTTC. It codes for CASSYFTGQGVAGYTF.

The genes are TRBV11-3 and TRBJ2-7; D might be TRBD1 or TRBD2, each matching 5 bases. This CDR3 spans 15 amino acids. The germline CDR1 and CDR2 sequences are SGHNT and YENEEA. Trimming left V 2 bases short and J 2 bases short, with 13 bases between. This chain's CDR3 is CASSLRRTGPYEQYF. DNA for the CDR3: TGTGCCAGCAGCTTAAGGAGAACGGGACCCTACGAGCAGTACTTC.

V is TRBV5-4 and J is TRBJ2-1; D is perhaps TRBD1 or TRBD2 (5 bases each). This CDR3 has 12 residues. Germline CDR1 and CDR2: SGHNT and YYREEE (reference sequence). Between the trimmed V and J ends, which lost 3 bases and 9 bases, there was a span of 10 bases. CDR3 residues: CASSSGRIEQFF. In DNA, the CDR3 is TGTGCCAGCAGCTCAGGGAGAATTGAGCAGTTCTTC.

The V call is TRBV25-1, the J call TRBJ2-3; TRBD2 agrees at 14 bases. The CDR3 loop spans 18 amino acids. V gave up 4 bases and J gave up 5 bases; unmatched junction bases: 11. Germline CDR1 is MGHDK and CDR2 is SYGVNS. CDR3 nucleotides: TGTGCCAGCAGTGCCCTTGGGACTAGCGGGAGAACGAAAGATACGCAGTATTTT. It translates to CASSALGTSGRTKDTQYF.